This TCR beta chain came from a study of blood T cell repertoires in COVID-19. Seattle's cohort entered during active infection and was followed longitudinally. Germline loops: CDR1 SGHNT, CDR2 YENEEA. CDR3 length equals 12 residues. V was pared by 2 bases and J by 5 bases, with 3 bases between. In the authors' workflow: Cell counts per sample came from amplifying reference gene primers. Some clones are missing from TCRdb's copy, which holds only in-frame ones; the method was immunoSEQ multiplex PCR. Clonal size and the V and J genes are those of that table, whereas D and trimming came from the DNA. The sample holds 50,000 to 65,000 clones, roughly two thirds seen once.

Sample: peripheral blood. This sequence originates from a woman in her 70s with COVID-19, enrolled during active disease. The chain employs TRBV11-3 and TRBJ2-2; D is unresolved. CDR3 nucleotides: TGTGCCAGCAGCTTATCAACCGGGGAGCTGTTTTTT. Protein sequence: CASSLSTGELFF. The variable domain in full, completed from reference TRBV11-3 and TRBJ2-2, reads EAGVVQSPRYKIIEKKQPVAFWCNPISGHNTLYWYLQNLGQGPELLIRYENEEAVDDSQLPKDRFSAERLKGVDSTLKIQPAELGDSAVYLCASSLSTGELFFGEGSRLTVL.